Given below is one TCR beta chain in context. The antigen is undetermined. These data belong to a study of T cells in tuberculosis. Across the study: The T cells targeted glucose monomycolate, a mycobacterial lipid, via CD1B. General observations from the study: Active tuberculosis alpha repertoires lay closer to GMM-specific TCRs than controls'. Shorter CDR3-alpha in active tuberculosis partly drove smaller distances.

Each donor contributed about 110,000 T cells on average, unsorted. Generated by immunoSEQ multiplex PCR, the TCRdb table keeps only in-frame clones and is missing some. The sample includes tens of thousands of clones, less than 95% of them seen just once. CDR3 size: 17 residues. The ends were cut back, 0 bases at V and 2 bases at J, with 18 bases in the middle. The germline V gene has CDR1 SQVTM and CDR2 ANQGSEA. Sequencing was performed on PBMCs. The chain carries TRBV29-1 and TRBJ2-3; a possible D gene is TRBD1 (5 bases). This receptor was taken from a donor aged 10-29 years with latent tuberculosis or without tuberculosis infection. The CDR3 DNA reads TGCAGCGTTGAAGATCGCAGGGAAGTGTTTAACACAGATACGCAGTATTTT. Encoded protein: CSVEDRREVFNTDTQYF.